The next 23 T cell receptor beta chains were all read from a single sample in a study of T cells in Graves' hyperthyroidism and ophthalmopathy. Authors of the study amplified TCR beta CDR3 regions from RNA transcripts. HTBI primers were the set used in a first-round RT-PCR of the TCR CDR3. TCRdb ran MiXCR on the multiplex PCR reads and lists one entry per CDR3 protein. The data hold 450,000 to 650,000 distinct CDR3 sequences, with roughly 18% observed a single time. The source material was blood. Receptors were obtained from a woman between 18 and 29 years old with Graves' ophthalmopathy.

This clonotype was seen only a few times. This chain links TRBV2 with TRBJ2-7; the D call may be TRBD1 or TRBD2 (5 bases each). The germline V gene encodes CDR1 SNHLY and CDR2 FYNNEI. Trimming left V 10 bases short and J 1 base short, with 20 bases between. This CDR3 contains 15 residues. The CDR3 here is CATLNRRQGSYEQYF. CDR3 bases: TGTGCCACCCTAAATAGGAGGCAGGGATCCTACGAGCAGTACTTC.

This clonotype appeared many times. The CDR3 nucleotides are TGTGCCAGGTTTACAGGGGATCCGCCAGATACGCAGTATTTT. As protein: CARFTGDPPDTQYF. The gene calls are TRBV12-3 or TRBV12-4 and TRBJ2-3, with 7 bases that match TRBD1. After removal of 9 bases from V and 4 bases from J, the junction contained 10 bases not matched to a gene. The CDR3 contains 14 residues.

This clonotype was seen at least ten times. The rearrangement links TRBV30 to TRBJ1-3; D call uncertain. The V end lost 1 base, the J end lost 1 base, and 5 bases lay between the germline ends. CDR3 length: 13 amino acids. Looked up from germline, CDR1 is GTSNPN and CDR2 is SVGIG (reference sequence). CDR3 nucleotides: TGTGCCTGGAGTGGGTTTTCTGGAAACACCATATATTTT. Protein sequence: CAWSGFSGNTIYF.

This clonotype has more than one count but fewer than ten. This chain joins TRBV12-3 or TRBV12-4 and TRBJ2-1, with TRBD2 matching over 14 bases. V was pared by 4 bases and J by 8 bases, with 4 bases of the junction left unmatched. The CDR3 runs to 15 residues. The CDR3 here is CASSSRLAGGDEQFF. The CDR3 DNA reads as TGTGCCAGCAGTTCACGACTAGCGGGGGGGGATGAGCAGTTCTTC.

V gene TRBV28 combines with J gene TRBJ1-1; D possibly corresponds to TRBD1 (6 bases). This CDR3 comprises 14 residues. Germline CDR1 is MDHEN and CDR2 is SYDVKM. V lost 6 bases to trimming and J lost 4 bases, with 15 bases between them. The CDR3 protein is CASSPRGRTTEAFF. In DNA, the CDR3 is TGTGCCAGCAGCCCGAGGGGGAGGACCACTGAAGCTTTCTTT.

This clonotype was observed many times. The CDR3 DNA reads as TGTGCCAGCAGTTTAAGGGGGAACGAGCAGTACTTC. Protein product: CASSLRGNEQYF. The chain carries TRBV12-3 or TRBV12-4 and TRBJ2-7; tentatively, D is TRBD1 (6 bases). The V end was cut by 2 bases, the J end by 5 bases, with 7 bases between. The CDR3 spans 12 residues.

This clonotype was found many times. The chain is built from TRBV30 and TRBJ1-4, with unresolved D. The length of the CDR3 is 12 residues. V lost 1 base and J 8 bases, leaving 8 bases between the germline ends. Germline V gene sequence: CDR1 GTSNPN, CDR2 SVGIG (reference sequence). This chain's CDR3 is CAWSGPREKLFF. The CDR3 coding sequence is TGTGCCTGGAGTGGGCCGCGGGAAAAACTGTTTTTT.

This clonotype occurred many times. The CDR3 region is CSGVPSGRATDTQYF. In nucleotides, the CDR3 is TGCAGCGGCGTACCCAGCGGGAGGGCCACAGATACGCAGTATTTT. The rearrangement links TRBV29-1 to TRBJ2-3; TRBD2 matches at 10 bases. The J segment lost 2 bases and the V segment lost 7 bases, leaving 9 bases of the junction unmatched. The CDR3 has 15 residues. From germline, CDR1 is SQVTM and CDR2 ANQGSEA.

The genes are TRBV5-8 and TRBJ2-7; 11 bases align to TRBD2. Germline CDR1 and CDR2: SGHTS and YDEGEE. The length of the CDR3 is 17 residues. V shed 4 bases, J shed 1 base, and the junction held 10 bases outside the gene matches. CDR3 loop: CASSLPSGTSGSYEQYF. The DNA of the CDR3 is TGTGCCAGCAGCCTACCCAGTGGGACTAGCGGTTCCTACGAGCAGTACTTC. Looking up the rest from reference TRBV5-8 and TRBJ2-7 gives the full variable domain: EAGVTQSPTHLIKTRGQQATLRCSPISGHTSVYWYQQALGLGLQFLLWYDEGEERNRGNFPPRFSGRQFPNYSSELNVNALELEDSALYLCASSLPSGTSGSYEQYFGPGTRLTVT.

This clonotype was seen ten or more times. V is TRBV7-2 and J is TRBJ2-3; TRBD2 matches at 11 bases. The V segment lost 5 bases and the J segment 3 bases; nucleotides outside the gene matches: 10. The length of the CDR3 is 17 residues. CDR1 SGHTA and CDR2 FQGNSA come from the germline V gene. CDR3: CASSGGLTSGRTDTQYF. CDR3 nucleotide sequence: TGTGCCAGCAGCGGGGGGTTAACTAGCGGGAGAACAGATACGCAGTATTTT.

Ten or more counts support this clonotype. The chain uses TRBV12-3 or TRBV12-4 and TRBJ1-3, with no clear D. The CDR3 has 15 residues. Between the trimmed V and J ends, which lost 5 bases and 0 bases, there was a span of 11 bases. CDR3 loop: CASSPSGISGNTIYF. The CDR3 DNA sequence: TGTGCCAGCAGTCCGTCCGGGATCTCTGGAAACACCATATATTTT.

In the case of this clonotype: A much larger clone is a single base away; this may be a read error. The CDR3, as DNA: TGTCCCTGGAGTATTAGCGGTCCCTACAATGAGCAGTTCTTC. This gives the protein CPWSISGPYNEQFF. The V call is TRBV30, the J call TRBJ2-1; weak D call: TRBD2 (6 bases). Germline CDR1 GTSNPN, CDR2 SVGIG (reference sequence). This CDR3 comprises 14 residues.

This clonotype occurred a few times. DNA of the CDR3: TGTGCCAGCAGCGTAGGACACCTTCCCAATGAGCAGTTCTTC. It codes for CASSVGHLPNEQFF. The J gene is TRBJ2-1, the V gene TRBV9; D not certain. Trimming stripped 0 bases from V and 6 bases from J, with 10 bases between. Germline assignment: CDR1 SGDLS and CDR2 YYNGEE. The CDR3 contains 14 residues. The complete variable domain, with remaining parts taken from reference TRBV9 and TRBJ2-1, reads DSGVTQTPKHLITATGQRVTLRCSPRSGDLSVYWYQQSLDQGLQFLIQYYNGEERAKGNILERFSAQQFPDLHSELNLSSLELGDSALYFCASSVGHLPNEQFFGPGTRLTVL.

This clonotype was counted at least ten times. The chain carries TRBV7-2 and TRBJ1-1; D ambiguous. V gave up 5 bases and J gave up 4 bases, with 11 bases separating them. Germline lookup yields CDR1 SGHTA and CDR2 FQGNSA. The CDR3 sequence is 13 residues long. CDR3 loop: CASSTDSSTEAFF. The CDR3 bases are TGTGCCAGCAGCACCGATTCGTCCACTGAAGCTTTCTTT.

This clonotype was seen at least ten times. The rearrangement uses TRBV5-1 and TRBJ1-4, with D tentatively TRBD1 (6 bases). Germline V gene data show CDR1 as SGHRS and CDR2 as YFSETQ. There are 16 residues in the CDR3. Trimming took 4 bases from V and 3 from J, leaving 16 bases between them. The CDR3 loop reads CASSADRQAANEKLFF. The CDR3 DNA reads TGCGCCAGCAGCGCGGACCGACAGGCAGCTAATGAAAAACTGTTTTTT.

The sample holds many counts of this clonotype. The V and J genes are TRBV11-2 and TRBJ2-7; weak D call: TRBD2 (5 bases). Deletions cut 5 bases from V and 4 bases from J, with 12 bases between. Germline CDR1 and CDR2: SGHAT and FQNNGV. The length of the CDR3 is 13 residues. Written as DNA, the CDR3 is TGTGCCAGCAGCCAGCACCCGGGGTACGAGCAGTACTTC. Translation gives CASSQHPGYEQYF.

The V call is TRBV27, the J call TRBJ1-4; no firm D call. CDR1 is MNHEY and CDR2 is SMNVEV in the germline V gene (reference sequence). The V end was cut by 6 bases, the J end by 3 bases, with 11 bases between. The CDR3 is made up of 14 amino acids. The DNA of the CDR3 is TGTGCCAGCAGCTCCGGGAACTCTAATGAAAAACTGTTTTTT. Translated, it gives CASSSGNSNEKLFF.

This rearrangement joins TRBV29-1 to TRBJ2-7; 13 bases align to TRBD2. V dropped 7 bases and J dropped 7; count of bases not matched to a gene: 10. Germline values: CDR1 SQVTM, CDR2 ANQGSEA. CDR3 length equals 14 residues. CDR3 region: CSGVGLAGEGEQYF. CDR3 nucleotides: TGCAGCGGGGTAGGACTAGCGGGAGAGGGAGAGCAGTACTTC.

This clonotype was detected only a few times. In DNA form, the CDR3 reads TGTGCCAGTAGATCGAGCAGGACGAACACCGGGGAGCTGTTTTTT. Its translation is CASRSSRTNTGELFF. This chain joins TRBV19 and TRBJ2-2; D is unresolved. V lost 6 bases and J 0 bases, leaving 11 bases between the germline ends. The CDR3 extends over 15 amino acids. Per the germline V gene, CDR1 is LNHDA and CDR2 is SQIVND (reference sequence).

This clonotype showed up just a few times. The rearrangement joins TRBV4-2 to TRBJ2-7; 8 positions match TRBD1. V dropped 5 bases and J dropped 2; count of bases not matched to a gene: 8. Germline assignment: CDR1 LGHNA and CDR2 YNFKEQ. This CDR3 comprises 15 residues. CDR3 in DNA: TGTGCCAGCAGCACAAGCAGGGGGCCAGCCTACGAGCAGTACTTC. It specifies CASSTSRGPAYEQYF.

CDR3 bases: TGTGCCAGCAGCGTAGGTGGGGGGGCAGCCTACGAGCAGTACTTC. This codes for CASSVGGGAAYEQYF. The V gene is TRBV9, the J gene TRBJ2-7; maybe TRBD2 (7 bases). Trimming shortened V by 0 bases and J by 2 bases, and 12 bases separated the two germline ends. Germline CDR1 is SGDLS and CDR2 is YYNGEE. This CDR3 is built from 15 residues.

This clonotype occurred a few times. V and J are TRBV19 and TRBJ1-2, with TRBD1 as a possible D gene (6 bases). With 3 bases removed from V and 2 bases from J, the gap between germline ends came to 19 bases. The CDR3 spans 17 residues. Germline CDR1 is LNHDA and CDR2 is SQIVND (reference sequence). The CDR3 DNA reads as TGTGCCAGTAGTATCGCCTTGCGGGGGCCCGCAAACTATGGCTACACCTTC. It encodes CASSIALRGPANYGYTF.

Many counts were recorded for this clonotype. This rearrangement joins TRBV2 to TRBJ2-7, with TRBD2 matching 11 bases. The CDR3 length is 19 residues. The germline V gene has CDR1 SNHLY and CDR2 FYNNEI. The J segment lost 0 bases and the V segment lost 8 bases, leaving 18 bases of the junction unmatched. The DNA of the CDR3 is TGTGCCAGCTTTAGGCTGCCGTCTAGCGGGAGGATCGCCTCCTACGAGCAGTACTTC. It yields the protein CASFRLPSSGRIASYEQYF.